Each of the 17 T cell receptor beta chains below was sequenced from the same sample in a study of blood T cell repertoires in COVID-19. Repertoires were generated with immunoSEQ multiplex PCR, while TCRdb's copy carries only in-frame clones and drops some. Found here are 200,000 to 250,000 clones, roughly 82% of them singletons; the top ten hold roughly 2%. Material for sequencing was PBMCs or T cells enriched from blood (not recorded which). Receptors originate from a woman between 45 and 60 years old who had recovered from COVID-19.

The chain combines TRBV4-1 with TRBJ2-7, with 10 bases fitting TRBD2. Germline loops: CDR1 MGHRA, CDR2 YSYEKL. CDR3 size: 16 residues. Unmatched junction bases numbered 7, after V lost 0 bases and J lost 5 bases. The CDR3 sequence: CASSQDLLAGAHEQYF. CDR3 DNA: TGCGCCAGCAGCCAAGATCTCCTAGCGGGAGCCCACGAGCAGTACTTC.

The J gene is TRBJ2-1, the V gene TRBV7-2; D unclear. Germline loops: CDR1 SGHTA, CDR2 FQGNSA. There are 11 residues in the CDR3. The V and J ends lost 4 bases and 6 bases respectively, with 4 bases between them. DNA for the CDR3: TGTGCCAGCAGCTCTAGCAATGAGCAGTTCTTC. Its protein is CASSSSNEQFF.

The V gene is TRBV7-2, the J gene TRBJ1-1; D might be TRBD1 (6 bases). Looked up from germline, CDR1 is SGHTA and CDR2 is FQGNSA. V was cut by 5 bases and J by 0 bases, with 10 bases left in between. The CDR3 is 14 residues long. The CDR3 bases are TGTGCCAGCAGCAAAGACAGGTTGAACACTGAAGCTTTCTTT. Protein sequence: CASSKDRLNTEAFF.

The genes are TRBV7-9 and TRBJ1-1, with a possible D match to TRBD1 (6 bases). Germline V gene sequence: CDR1 SEHNR, CDR2 FQNEAQ (reference sequence). V shed 3 bases and J shed 10 bases, with 15 bases lying between them. The CDR3 covers 13 residues. As DNA, the CDR3 is TGTGCCAGCAGCTTTAATGGGGGCTCTGGAGCTTTCTTT. Its translation is CASSFNGGSGAFF.

The chain is built from TRBV28 and TRBJ1-1, with 8 bases fitting TRBD1. The CDR3 length is 15 residues. Germline trimming cut 2 bases from V and 5 bases from J; bases unmatched to any gene: 7. CDR1 is MDHEN and CDR2 is SYDVKM in the germline V gene. The CDR3 sequence is CASSLRGQVGTEAFF. The CDR3 nucleotides read TGTGCCAGCAGTTTAAGGGGACAGGTAGGAACTGAAGCTTTCTTT.

Written as DNA, the CDR3 is TGTGCCAGCAGCTTAGCCAGCGGGAGCCCGACTATGAGCACAGATACGCAGTATTTT. Amino acids: CASSLASGSPTMSTDTQYF. The genes are TRBV7-9 and TRBJ2-3; 8 bases map to TRBD2. The V gene end was trimmed by 0 bases and the J gene end by 0 bases; junction bases not matched to a gene: 11. The CDR3 is 19 amino acids. Germline V lookup: CDR1 SEHNR, CDR2 FQNEAQ (reference sequence).

J is TRBJ1-5 and V is TRBV7-9, with TRBD1 as a possible D gene (5 bases). Trimming cost V 1 base and J 2 bases, with 12 bases left between them. This CDR3 is built from 16 residues. CDR1 SEHNR and CDR2 FQNEAQ come from the germline V gene (reference sequence). The CDR3 bases are TGTGCCAGCAGCTTAGAAGGGGAAGGGGGCAATCAGCCCCAGCATTTT. This sequence encodes CASSLEGEGGNQPQHF.

V gene TRBV7-2 combines with J gene TRBJ2-5, with D uncertain. This CDR3 region has 14 residues. V dropped 4 bases and J dropped 5 bases, with 14 bases sitting between them. Germline V gene sequence: CDR1 SGHTA, CDR2 FQGNSA. This CDR3 reads CASSSLGFQETQYF. CDR3 nucleotides: TGTGCCAGCAGCTCCCTAGGCTTTCAGGAGACCCAGTACTTC.

The chain has TRBV27 and TRBJ2-1; perhaps TRBD2 as D (5 bases). V lost 0 bases to trimming and J lost 4 bases, with 13 bases between them. CDR1 and CDR2 from the germline V gene are MNHEY and SMNVEV (reference sequence). This CDR3 contains 16 residues. CDR3 loop: CASSLSVGERYNEQFF. The DNA for the CDR3 is TGTGCCAGCAGTTTATCAGTCGGGGAGCGATACAATGAGCAGTTCTTC.

The chain has TRBV28 and TRBJ1-2, with 12 bases lining up with TRBD1. CDR3 length equals 15 residues. Germline V CDR1 and CDR2: MDHEN, SYDVKM. V lost 2 bases and J lost 8; bases outside the gene matches: 6. The CDR3 sequence is CASSLAAGTGGGYTF. The CDR3 bases are TGTGCCAGCAGTTTAGCCGCCGGGACAGGGGGCGGCTACACCTTC.

This rearrangement joins TRBV4-3 to TRBJ2-2; tentatively, D is TRBD1 (5 bases). Germline values: CDR1 LGHNA, CDR2 YSLEER. Trimming pared 0 bases from V and 4 bases from J, leaving 9 bases between. The CDR3 covers 15 residues. The CDR3: CASSQDGAATGELFF. The CDR3 DNA reads as TGCGCCAGCAGCCAAGATGGGGCAGCCACCGGGGAGCTGTTTTTT.

The chain combines TRBV19 with TRBJ1-3, with 7 bases fitting TRBD1. Trimming removed 7 bases from V and 1 base from J; junction bases left unmatched: 10. The CDR3 spans 16 residues. Germline values: CDR1 LNHDA, CDR2 SQIVND (reference sequence). CDR3 loop: CASTIHQGVSGNTIYF. The CDR3 nucleotides are TGTGCCAGTACTATCCACCAGGGGGTATCTGGAAACACCATATATTTT. Full variable domain (missing parts from reference TRBV19 and TRBJ1-3): DGGITQSPKYLFRKEGQNVTLSCEQNLNHDAMYWYRQDPGQGLRLIYYSQIVNDFQKGDIAEGYSVSREKKESFPLTVTSAQKNPTAFYLCASTIHQGVSGNTIYFGEGSWLTVV.

This chain uses TRBV11-2 with TRBJ2-5; D perhaps matches TRBD2 (6 bases). Germline CDR1 and CDR2: SGHAT and FQNNGV. The V end lost 1 base, the J end lost 4 bases, and 10 bases lay between the germline ends. The CDR3 consists of 14 residues. The CDR3 spells CASSLAISGETQYF. CDR3 bases: TGTGCCAGCAGCTTAGCTATTAGCGGAGAGACCCAGTACTTC.

V and J are TRBV9 and TRBJ2-2, with a weak D call TRBD2 (6 bases). The CDR3 contains 14 residues. V lost 3 bases and J lost 4, with 10 bases in between. Germline CDR1 and CDR2: SGDLS and YYNGEE. For the CDR3, the DNA is TGTGCCAGCAGCGCCATGGGGGGCACCGGGGAGCTGTTTTTT. Translated, it gives CASSAMGGTGELFF.

This sequence joins TRBV11-2 and TRBJ1-1; D not certain. V lost 1 base and J 7 bases, leaving 10 bases between the germline ends. The germline V gene encodes CDR1 SGHAT and CDR2 FQNNGV. This CDR3 has 13 amino acids. The CDR3 DNA reads TGTGCCAGCAGCTTAGCTAGGCGGCTTGAAGCTTTCTTT. Protein product: CASSLARRLEAFF.

The chain carries TRBV11-2 and TRBJ2-7; possibly TRBD1 for D (5 bases). Trimming took off 5 bases at V and 0 bases at J, with 17 bases between the two ends. The CDR3 consists of 16 residues. Per the germline V gene, CDR1 is SGHAT and CDR2 is FQNNGV. CDR3 amino acids: CASSKGVSLSSYEQYF. The CDR3 bases are TGTGCCAGCAGCAAAGGGGTATCGCTCAGCTCCTACGAGCAGTACTTC.

The gene calls are TRBV27 and TRBJ1-3, with 7 bases lining up with TRBD1. CDR1 is MNHEY, CDR2 SMNVEV, per germline (reference sequence). The CDR3 loop spans 15 amino acids. Unmatched junction bases numbered 4, after V lost 5 bases and J lost 0 bases. The CDR3 bases are TGTGCCAGCAGTCAACAGGGGTTCTCTGGAAACACCATATATTTT. It codes for CASSQQGFSGNTIYF.